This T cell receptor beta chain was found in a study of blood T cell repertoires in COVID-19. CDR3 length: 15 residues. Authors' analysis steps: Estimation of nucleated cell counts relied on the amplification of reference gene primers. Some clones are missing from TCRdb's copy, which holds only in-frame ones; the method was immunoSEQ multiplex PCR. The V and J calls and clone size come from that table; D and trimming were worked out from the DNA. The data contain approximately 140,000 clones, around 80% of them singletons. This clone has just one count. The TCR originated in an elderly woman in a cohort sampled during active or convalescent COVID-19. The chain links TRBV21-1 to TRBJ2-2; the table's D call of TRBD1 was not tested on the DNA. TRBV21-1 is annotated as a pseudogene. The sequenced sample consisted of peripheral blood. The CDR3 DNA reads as TGTGCCAGCAGCATCTGGACAGGGGAGACCGGGGAGCTGTTTTTT. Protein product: CASSIWTGETGELFF.